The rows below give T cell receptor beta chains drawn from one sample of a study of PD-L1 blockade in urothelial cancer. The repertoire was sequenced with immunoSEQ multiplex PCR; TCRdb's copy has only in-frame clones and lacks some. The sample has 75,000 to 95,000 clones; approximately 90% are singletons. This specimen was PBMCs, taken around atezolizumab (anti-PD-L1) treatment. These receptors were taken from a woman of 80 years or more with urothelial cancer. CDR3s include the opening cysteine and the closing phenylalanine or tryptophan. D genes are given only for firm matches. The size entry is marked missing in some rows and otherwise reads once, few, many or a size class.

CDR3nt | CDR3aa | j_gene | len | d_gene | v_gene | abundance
TGTGCCAGCAGTGACTCGGGACTAGCGGGAGGCCCGCTAGCCAAAAACATTCAGTACTTC | CASSDSGLAGGPLAKNIQYF | TRBJ2-4 | 20 | TRBD2 | TRBV6-4 | .
TGCGCCAGCAGCTGGGGTCCTAGCGGAAGCTCCTACAATGAGCAGTTCTTC | CASSWGPSGSSYNEQFF | TRBJ2-1 | 17 | TRBD2 | TRBV5-1 | .
TGTGCCAGTAGTATAGATAAGAGACCGAGGGAAGCTTTCTTT | CASSIDKRPREAFF | TRBJ1-1 | 14 | . | TRBV19 | .
TGTGCCAGCAGTTTACCTCGGACTAGCGGGAGTCTCGTTGAGCAGTTCTTC | CASSLPRTSGSLVEQFF | TRBJ2-1 | 17 | TRBD2 | TRBV28 | few
TGTGCCAGCAGCTTAGACAGCTCAACCTATGGCTACACCTTC | CASSLDSSTYGYTF | TRBJ1-2 | 14 | . | TRBV7-2 | once
TGTGCCACCAGCAGAGATCTTGATGAAAAACTGTTTTTT | CATSRDLDEKLFF | TRBJ1-4 | 13 | . | TRBV15 | once
TGTGCCAGCAGCCCGACGACTAGCCGATCCTACGAGCAGTACTTC | CASSPTTSRSYEQYF | TRBJ2-7 | 15 | TRBD2 | TRBV11-2 | .
TGTGCCAGCAGCCCGAAACGGCGGCTCCAAGAGACCCAGTACTTC | CASSPKRRLQETQYF | TRBJ2-5 | 15 | . | TRBV7-9 | .
TGCGCCAGCAGCTTGGGACACCCGAACACTGAAGCTTTCTTT | CASSLGHPNTEAFF | TRBJ1-1 | 14 | . | TRBV5-1 | .
TGTGCCAGCAGCCAACGGTCTGGAAACACCATATATTTT | CASSQRSGNTIYF | TRBJ1-3 | 13 | . | TRBV14 | .
TGTGCCAGTAGTACCGGACAGGGTAGCAATCAGCCCCAGCATTTT | CASSTGQGSNQPQHF | TRBJ1-5 | 15 | TRBD1 | TRBV19 | once
TGTGCCAGCAGCTTAATAGGGACCGGGACAGCATCTTTCAACTATGGCTACACCTTC | CASSLIGTGTASFNYGYTF | TRBJ1-2 | 19 | TRBD1 | TRBV7-3 | .
TGCGCCAGCAGCCTGACAGACTACGAGCAGTACTTC | CASSLTDYEQYF | TRBJ2-7 | 12 | . | TRBV5-1 | .
TGCGCCAGCAGCCTGGACCGCACCGCCGGGGAGACCCAGTACTTC | CASSLDRTAGETQYF | TRBJ2-5 | 15 | . | TRBV5-1 | .
TGTGCCAGCAGTGAACGGGGGGCATACTCCTACGAGCAGTACTTC | CASSERGAYSYEQYF | TRBJ2-7 | 15 | . | TRBV2 | .
TGTGCCAGCAGTCCTCTCGACAGGGTAAAAGGCTACACCTTC | CASSPLDRVKGYTF | TRBJ1-2 | 14 | TRBD1 | TRBV27 | .
TGCGCCAGCAGCCAAATTAGGCGGGAAACCTACAATGAGCAGTTCTTC | CASSQIRRETYNEQFF | TRBJ2-1 | 16 | . | TRBV4-1 | .
TGTGCCAGCAGTTCCCTAGCGGGGTATTACAATGAGCAGTTCTTC | CASSSLAGYYNEQFF | TRBJ2-1 | 15 | TRBD2 | TRBV27 | .
TGCGCCAGCAGTCGGGGGTTGGAGCAGTACTTC | CASSRGLEQYF | TRBJ2-7 | 11 | . | TRBV10-1 | .
TGTGCCAGCAGCCCCCCATCCGGGGAGCTGTTTTTT | CASSPPSGELFF | TRBJ2-2 | 12 | . | TRBV11-1 | .
TGTGCCAGCACACGGGGGACTATGCCGGGGGAGACCCAGTACTTC | CASTRGTMPGETQYF | TRBJ2-5 | 15 | TRBD2 | TRBV27 | once
TGTGCCTGGAGTGTAATTAGCCGTAACTATGGCTACACCTTC | CAWSVISRNYGYTF | TRBJ1-2 | 14 | . | TRBV30 | few
TGTGCCAGCACCGTGTCGGACACTGAAGCTTTCTTT | CASTVSDTEAFF | TRBJ1-1 | 12 | . | TRBV2 | .
TGCGCCAGCAGCGAGACACCCGACAGGGTAAGGGAAAAACTGTTTTTT | CASSETPDRVREKLFF | TRBJ1-4 | 16 | TRBD1 | TRBV5-1 | .
TGTGCCAGCAGTTTAGCGGGAGTAAGGAATGAGCAGTTCTTC | CASSLAGVRNEQFF | TRBJ2-1 | 14 | TRBD2 | TRBV28 | .
TGTGCCAGCAGTTTATGGGGAACAGGGGGTAATGAAAAACTGTTTTTT | CASSLWGTGGNEKLFF | TRBJ1-4 | 16 | TRBD1 | TRBV28 | .
TGTGCCAGCAGCCCCGAAGGCAGGGGAGATACGCAGTATTTT | CASSPEGRGDTQYF | TRBJ2-3 | 14 | . | TRBV11-2 | .
TGTGCCAGCGGGCCAGAAAGTTACAATGAGCAGTTCTTC | CASGPESYNEQFF | TRBJ2-1 | 13 | . | TRBV6-6 | .
TGTGCCAGCAACCCACTAGGGGGTAACTACGAGCAGTACTTC | CASNPLGGNYEQYF | TRBJ2-7 | 14 | . | TRBV6-6 | .
TGTGCCAGTAGTTTACAGGGACGCAATCAGCCCCAGCATTTT | CASSLQGRNQPQHF | TRBJ1-5 | 14 | . | TRBV19 | .
TGTGCCAGCATCGAGGCAGTCCATAACTATGGCTACACCTTC | CASIEAVHNYGYTF | TRBJ1-2 | 14 | . | TRBV28 | .
TGTGCCAGCAGTTCCCCGGGGGTCTGGGGCGCGACCCAGCATTTT | CASSSPGVWGATQHF | TRBJ1-5 | 15 | . | TRBV27 | .
TGCAGTGCTGGCCCGACCGGGGTGCAGTTCTTC | CSAGPTGVQFF | TRBJ2-1 | 11 | . | TRBV20-1 | .
TGTGCCAGCAGAAGGACAGGACTAAACACCGGGGAGCTGTTTTTT | CASRRTGLNTGELFF | TRBJ2-2 | 15 | . | TRBV6-1 | .
TGTGCCAGCAGCCCCGGGGAGACCCAGTACTTC | CASSPGETQYF | TRBJ2-5 | 11 | . | TRBV6-5 | .
TGTGCCAGCAGTGTAGAAACAGGGTTAGGCGAGCAGTACTTC | CASSVETGLGEQYF | TRBJ2-7 | 14 | . | TRBV6-1 | .
TGTGCCAGCAGCTTCGCCCGGGGGAACACTGAAGCTTTCTTT | CASSFARGNTEAFF | TRBJ1-1 | 14 | . | TRBV7-9 | .
TGTGCCACCACCGAGGCTTCCCTCGGAAACACCATATATTTT | CATTEASLGNTIYF | TRBJ1-3 | 14 | . | TRBV15 | once
TGTGCCACCAGCAGAGATGGACTAGCGGGAGGCTTGTATGAGCAGTTCTTC | CATSRDGLAGGLYEQFF | TRBJ2-1 | 17 | TRBD2 | TRBV15 | .
TGCGCCAGCAGCTTGAGGCAGGGCTATGGCTACACCTTC | CASSLRQGYGYTF | TRBJ1-2 | 13 | . | TRBV5-1 | .
TGTGCCAGTAGTATGGTGGCTAGCGGAGTCTCCTACAATGAGCAGTTCTTC | CASSMVASGVSYNEQFF | TRBJ2-1 | 17 | TRBD2 | TRBV19 | .
TGCGCCAGCAGCTTGTCGGCGGGACGGGACACTGAAGCTTTCTTT | CASSLSAGRDTEAFF | TRBJ1-1 | 15 | . | TRBV5-1 | .
TGTGCCTGCAGCACTGCAGGGGTCGCAGATACGCAGTATTTT | CACSTAGVADTQYF | TRBJ2-3 | 14 | . | TRBV7-2 | .
TGTGCCAGCAGCGTAGGACCCACGGCAATGCGGGGGGAGACCCAGTACTTC | CASSVGPTAMRGETQYF | TRBJ2-5 | 17 | TRBD2 | TRBV9 | .
TGTGCCAGCAAACTGGGACAGAATAACTATGGCTACACCTTC | CASKLGQNNYGYTF | TRBJ1-2 | 14 | TRBD1 | TRBV28 | .
TGTGCCAGCGAAAATTCGCTGACAGGGCGGGGAGCTTTCTTT | CASENSLTGRGAFF | TRBJ1-1 | 14 | TRBD1 | TRBV14 | .
TGTGCCAGCAAGCAACCTGGGACAGGGGCTGCTGAAGCTTTCTTT | CASKQPGTGAAEAFF | TRBJ1-1 | 15 | TRBD1 | TRBV25-1 | .
TGTGCCACCAGCACCAATCTAGCGGGAGTTGATACGCAGTATTTT | CATSTNLAGVDTQYF | TRBJ2-3 | 15 | TRBD2 | TRBV15 | .
TGTGCCAGCACCCTTAAAAACTATGGCTACACCTTC | CASTLKNYGYTF | TRBJ1-2 | 12 | . | TRBV28 | .
TGCGCCAGCACCCATCGTGGACAGGGGGCTACCGGGGAGCTGTTTTTT | CASTHRGQGATGELFF | TRBJ2-2 | 16 | TRBD1 | TRBV5-1 | .
TGTGCCAGCAGTCTCCGGACCTCTTCGGGGACTGAAGCTTTCTTT | CASSLRTSSGTEAFF | TRBJ1-1 | 15 | . | TRBV28 | .
TGTGCCAGCAGCCGGACAGGGGGAAACACTGAAGCTTTCTTT | CASSRTGGNTEAFF | TRBJ1-1 | 14 | TRBD1 | TRBV7-9 | .
TGTGCCAGCAGCACGGGAGCGGGAGGGGGGTACAATGAGCAGTTCTTC | CASSTGAGGGYNEQFF | TRBJ2-1 | 16 | TRBD2 | TRBV5-6 | .
TGTGCCAGCAGCGTGGGGACTACTAGCACAGATACGCAGTATTTT | CASSVGTTSTDTQYF | TRBJ2-3 | 15 | TRBD2 | TRBV9 | few